What follows is one TCR beta chain and its context. What it binds is not known. The data derive from a study of cytomegalovirus exposure and HLA in healthy donors. Amplification used 60 Vbeta primers and 13 Jbeta primers. The repertoire was sequenced with immunoSEQ multiplex PCR; TCRdb's copy has only in-frame clones and lacks some. This sample has a few hundred thousand clones, with about 75% found just once. The CDR3 has 18 amino acids. The V gene end was trimmed by 2 bases and the J gene end by 5 bases; junction bases not matched to a gene: 15. The germline V gene encodes CDR1 SGHRS and CDR2 YFSETQ. The study's findings and limits: CMV serostatus was the only immune exposure information that was available. Later, an analysis found that common viral pathogens appeared to be linked with several of the most significant clusters.

The sample was PBMCs. This chain links TRBV5-1 with TRBJ2-5; 10 nucleotides line up with TRBD2. The TCR was taken from a woman aged 25 to 45 in good health and CMV-seronegative. This chain's CDR3 is CASSFGVLSGGTRETQYF. CDR3 DNA: TGCGCCAGCAGCTTTGGGGTCCTTAGCGGGGGGACCAGGGAGACCCAGTACTTC.